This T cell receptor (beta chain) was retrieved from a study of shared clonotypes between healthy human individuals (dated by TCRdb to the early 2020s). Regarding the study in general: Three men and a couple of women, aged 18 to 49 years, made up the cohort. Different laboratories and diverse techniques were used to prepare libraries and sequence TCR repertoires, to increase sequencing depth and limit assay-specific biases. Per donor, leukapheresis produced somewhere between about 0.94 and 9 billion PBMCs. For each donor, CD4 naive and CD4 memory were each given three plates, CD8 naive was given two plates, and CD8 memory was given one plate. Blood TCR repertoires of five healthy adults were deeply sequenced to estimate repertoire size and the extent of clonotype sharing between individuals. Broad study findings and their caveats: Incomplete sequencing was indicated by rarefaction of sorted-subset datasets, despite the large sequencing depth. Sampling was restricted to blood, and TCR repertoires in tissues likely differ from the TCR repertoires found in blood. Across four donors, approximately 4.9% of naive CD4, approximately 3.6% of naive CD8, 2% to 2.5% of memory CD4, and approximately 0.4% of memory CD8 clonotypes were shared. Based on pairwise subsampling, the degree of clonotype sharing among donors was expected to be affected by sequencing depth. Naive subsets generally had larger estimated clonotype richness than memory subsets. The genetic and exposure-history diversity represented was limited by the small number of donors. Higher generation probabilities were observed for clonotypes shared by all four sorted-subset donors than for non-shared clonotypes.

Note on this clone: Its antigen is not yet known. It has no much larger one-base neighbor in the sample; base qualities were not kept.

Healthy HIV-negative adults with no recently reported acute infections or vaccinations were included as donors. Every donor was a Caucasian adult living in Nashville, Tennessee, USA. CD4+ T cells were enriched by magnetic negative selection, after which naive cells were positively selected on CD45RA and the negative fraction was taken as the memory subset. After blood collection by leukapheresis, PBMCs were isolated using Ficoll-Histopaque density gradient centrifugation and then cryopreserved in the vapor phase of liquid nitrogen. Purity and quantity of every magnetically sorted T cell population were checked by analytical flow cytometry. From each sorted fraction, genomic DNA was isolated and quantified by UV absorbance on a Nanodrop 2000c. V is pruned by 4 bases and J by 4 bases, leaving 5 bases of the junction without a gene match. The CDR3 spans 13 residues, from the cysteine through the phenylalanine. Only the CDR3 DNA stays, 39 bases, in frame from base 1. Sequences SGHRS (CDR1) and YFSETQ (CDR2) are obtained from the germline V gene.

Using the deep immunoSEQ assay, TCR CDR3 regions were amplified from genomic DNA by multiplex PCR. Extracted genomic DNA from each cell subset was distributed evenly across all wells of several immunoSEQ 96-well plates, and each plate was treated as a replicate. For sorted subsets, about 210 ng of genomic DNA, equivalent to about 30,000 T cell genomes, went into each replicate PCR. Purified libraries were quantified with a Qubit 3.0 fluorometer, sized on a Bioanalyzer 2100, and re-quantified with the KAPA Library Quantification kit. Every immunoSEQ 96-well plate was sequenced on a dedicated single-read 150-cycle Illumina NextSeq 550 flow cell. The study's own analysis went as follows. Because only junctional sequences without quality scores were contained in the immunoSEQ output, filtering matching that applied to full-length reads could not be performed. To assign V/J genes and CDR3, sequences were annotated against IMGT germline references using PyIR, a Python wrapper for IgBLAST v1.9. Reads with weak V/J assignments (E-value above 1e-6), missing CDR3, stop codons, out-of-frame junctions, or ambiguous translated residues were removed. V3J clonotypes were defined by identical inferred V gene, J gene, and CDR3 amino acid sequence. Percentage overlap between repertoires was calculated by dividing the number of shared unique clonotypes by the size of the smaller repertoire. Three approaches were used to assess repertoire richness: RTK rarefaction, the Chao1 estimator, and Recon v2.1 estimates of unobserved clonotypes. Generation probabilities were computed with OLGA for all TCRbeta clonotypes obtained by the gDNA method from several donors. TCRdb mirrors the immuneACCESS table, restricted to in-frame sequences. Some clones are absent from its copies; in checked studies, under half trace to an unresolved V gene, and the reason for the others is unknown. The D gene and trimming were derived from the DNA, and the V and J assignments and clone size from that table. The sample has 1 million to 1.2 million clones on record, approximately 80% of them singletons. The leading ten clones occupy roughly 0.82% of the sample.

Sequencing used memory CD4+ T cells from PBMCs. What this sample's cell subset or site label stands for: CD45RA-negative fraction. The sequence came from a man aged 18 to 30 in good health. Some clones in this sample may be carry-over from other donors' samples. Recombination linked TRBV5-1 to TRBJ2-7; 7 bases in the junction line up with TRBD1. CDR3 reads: CASSPGDRYEQYF. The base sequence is TGCGCCAGCAGCCCAGGGGACAGATACGAGCAGTACTTC.